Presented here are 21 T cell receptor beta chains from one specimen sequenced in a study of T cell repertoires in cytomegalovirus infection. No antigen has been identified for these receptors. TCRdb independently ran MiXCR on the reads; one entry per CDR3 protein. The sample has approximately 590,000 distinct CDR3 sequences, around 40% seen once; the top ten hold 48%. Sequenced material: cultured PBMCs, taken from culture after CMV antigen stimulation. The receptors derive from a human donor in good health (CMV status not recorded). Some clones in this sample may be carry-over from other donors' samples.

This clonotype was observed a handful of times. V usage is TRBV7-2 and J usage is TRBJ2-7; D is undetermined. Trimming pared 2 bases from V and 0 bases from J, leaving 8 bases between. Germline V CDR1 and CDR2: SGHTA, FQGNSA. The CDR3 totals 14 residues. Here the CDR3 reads CASSLTWNSYEQYF. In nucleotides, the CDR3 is TGTGCCAGCAGCTTAACCTGGAACTCCTACGAGCAGTACTTC. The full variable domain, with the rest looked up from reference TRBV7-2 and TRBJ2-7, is GAGVSQSPSNKVTEKGKDVELRCDPISGHTALYWYRQSLGQGLEFLIYFQGNSAPDKSGLPSDRFSAERTGGSVSTLTIQRTQQEDSAVYLCASSLTWNSYEQYFGPGTRLTVT.

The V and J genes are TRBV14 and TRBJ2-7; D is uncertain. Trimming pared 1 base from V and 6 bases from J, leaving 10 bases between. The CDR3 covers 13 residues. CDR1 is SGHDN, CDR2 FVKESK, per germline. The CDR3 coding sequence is TGTGCCAGCAGCCAAGTGGGTAGGTCCGAGCAGTACTTC. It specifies CASSQVGRSEQYF.

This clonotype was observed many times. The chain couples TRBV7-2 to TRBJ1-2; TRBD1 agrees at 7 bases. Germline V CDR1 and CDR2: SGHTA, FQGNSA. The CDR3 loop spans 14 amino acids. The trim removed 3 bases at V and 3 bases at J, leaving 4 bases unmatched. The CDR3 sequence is CASSFPTGDYGYTF. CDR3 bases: TGTGCCAGCAGCTTCCCAACAGGGGACTATGGCTACACCTTC.

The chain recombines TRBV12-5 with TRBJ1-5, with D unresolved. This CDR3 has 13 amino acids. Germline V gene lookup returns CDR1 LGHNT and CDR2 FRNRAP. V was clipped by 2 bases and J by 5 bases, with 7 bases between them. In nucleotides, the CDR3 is TGTGCTAGTGGTTTGTTCGCGTATCAGCCCCAGCATTTT. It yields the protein CASGLFAYQPQHF.

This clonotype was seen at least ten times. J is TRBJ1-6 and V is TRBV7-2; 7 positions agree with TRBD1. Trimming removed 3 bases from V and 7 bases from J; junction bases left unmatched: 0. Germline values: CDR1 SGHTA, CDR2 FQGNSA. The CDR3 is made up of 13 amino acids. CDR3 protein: CASSLGQNSPLHF. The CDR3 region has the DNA TGTGCCAGCAGCTTGGGACAGAATTCACCCCTCCACTTT.

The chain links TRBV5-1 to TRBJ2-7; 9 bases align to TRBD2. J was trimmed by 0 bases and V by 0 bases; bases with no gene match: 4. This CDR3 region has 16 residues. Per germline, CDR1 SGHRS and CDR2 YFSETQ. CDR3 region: CASSLAGTSLSYEQYF. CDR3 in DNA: TGCGCCAGCAGCTTGGCCGGGACTAGCCTCTCCTACGAGCAGTACTTC.

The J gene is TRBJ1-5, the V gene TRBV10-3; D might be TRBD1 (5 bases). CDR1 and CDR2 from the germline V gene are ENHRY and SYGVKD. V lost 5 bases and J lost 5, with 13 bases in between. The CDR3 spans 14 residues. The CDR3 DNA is TGTGCCATCAGTCAGCCAGGGTCTGATCAGCCCCAGCATTTT. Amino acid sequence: CAISQPGSDQPQHF.

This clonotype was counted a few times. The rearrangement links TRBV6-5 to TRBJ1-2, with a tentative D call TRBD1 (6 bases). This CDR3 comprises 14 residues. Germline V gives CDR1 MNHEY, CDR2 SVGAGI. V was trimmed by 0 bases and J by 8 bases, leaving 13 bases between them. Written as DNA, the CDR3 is TGTGCCAGCAGTTACTCGGGGGGCGTGTACGGCTACACCTTC. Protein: CASSYSGGVYGYTF.

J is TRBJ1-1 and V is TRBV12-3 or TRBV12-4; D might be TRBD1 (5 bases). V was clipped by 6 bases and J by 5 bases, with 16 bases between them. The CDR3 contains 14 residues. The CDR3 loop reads CASRGAGGLTEAFF. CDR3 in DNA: TGTGCCAGCAGGGGAGCGGGGGGTTTGACTGAAGCTTTCTTT.

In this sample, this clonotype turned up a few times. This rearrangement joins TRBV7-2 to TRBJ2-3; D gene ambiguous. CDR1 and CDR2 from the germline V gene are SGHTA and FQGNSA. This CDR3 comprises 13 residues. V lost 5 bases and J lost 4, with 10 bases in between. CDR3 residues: CASSAQLSDTQYF. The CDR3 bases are TGTGCCAGCAGCGCGCAGTTGTCAGATACGCAGTATTTT.

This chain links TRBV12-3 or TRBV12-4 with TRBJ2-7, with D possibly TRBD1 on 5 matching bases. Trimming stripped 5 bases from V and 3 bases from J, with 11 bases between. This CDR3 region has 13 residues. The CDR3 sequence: CASSHRFSYEQYF. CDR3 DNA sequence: TGTGCCAGCAGTCACAGGTTTAGCTACGAGCAGTACTTC.

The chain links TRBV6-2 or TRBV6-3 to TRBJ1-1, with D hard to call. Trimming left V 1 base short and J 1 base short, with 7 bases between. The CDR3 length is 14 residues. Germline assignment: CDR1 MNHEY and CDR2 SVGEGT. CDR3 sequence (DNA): TGTGCCAGCAGTTACTGGGTTGAGAACACTGAAGCTTTCTTT. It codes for CASSYWVENTEAFF.

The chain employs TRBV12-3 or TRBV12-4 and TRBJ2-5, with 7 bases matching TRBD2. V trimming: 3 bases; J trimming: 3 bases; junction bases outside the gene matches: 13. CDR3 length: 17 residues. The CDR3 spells CASSLASWTRWEETQYF. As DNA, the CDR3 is TGTGCCAGCAGTTTGGCCTCCTGGACTAGGTGGGAAGAGACCCAGTACTTC.

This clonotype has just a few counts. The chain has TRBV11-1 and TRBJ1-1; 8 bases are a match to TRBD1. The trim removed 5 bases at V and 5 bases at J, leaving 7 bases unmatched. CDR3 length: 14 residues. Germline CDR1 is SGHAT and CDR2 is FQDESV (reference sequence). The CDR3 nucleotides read TGTGCCAGCAGCGCCAACAGGGGGTATACTGAAGCTTTCTTT. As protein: CASSANRGYTEAFF.

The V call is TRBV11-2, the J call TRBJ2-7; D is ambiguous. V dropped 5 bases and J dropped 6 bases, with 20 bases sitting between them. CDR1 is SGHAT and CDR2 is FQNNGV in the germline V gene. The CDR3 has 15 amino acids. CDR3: CASSLGPLLGGEQYF. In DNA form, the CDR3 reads TGTGCCAGCAGCCTCGGACCCTTACTCGGCGGCGAGCAGTACTTC.

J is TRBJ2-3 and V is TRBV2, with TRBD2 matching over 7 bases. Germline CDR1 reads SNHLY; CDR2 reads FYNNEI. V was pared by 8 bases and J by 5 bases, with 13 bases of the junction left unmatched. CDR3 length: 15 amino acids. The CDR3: CASRWRLAEVDTQYF. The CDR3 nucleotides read TGTGCCAGCCGGTGGCGTCTAGCGGAAGTAGATACGCAGTATTTT.

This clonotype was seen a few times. In DNA, the CDR3 is TGTGCCAGCAGCTTAGAGGGGGGGCTCCAAGAGACCCAGTACTTC. Residues: CASSLEGGLQETQYF. The V call is TRBV7-6, the J call TRBJ2-5; D perhaps matches TRBD2 (7 bases). This CDR3 is 15 amino acids long. V lost 1 base to trimming and J lost 1 base, with 10 bases between them. The germline V gene encodes CDR1 SGHVS and CDR2 FNYEAQ.

The DNA for the CDR3 is TGCAGTGCTAGAGATCGGGGAGCGGGGGGGCGGGACACAGATACGCAGTATTTT. This codes for CSARDRGAGGRDTDTQYF. The gene calls are TRBV20-1 and TRBJ2-3; 10 bases map to TRBD2. Germline V lookup: CDR1 DFQATT, CDR2 SNEGSKA (reference sequence). The CDR3 has 18 amino acids. The V and J ends lost 0 bases and 2 bases, in that order; junction bases with no gene match: 11.

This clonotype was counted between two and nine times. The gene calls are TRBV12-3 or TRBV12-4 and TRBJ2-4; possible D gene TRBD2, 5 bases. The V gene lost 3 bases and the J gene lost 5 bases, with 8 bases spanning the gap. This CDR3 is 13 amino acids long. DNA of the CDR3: TGTGCCAGCAGTTTTAGAGGGCAAAACATTCAGTACTTC. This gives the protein CASSFRGQNIQYF.

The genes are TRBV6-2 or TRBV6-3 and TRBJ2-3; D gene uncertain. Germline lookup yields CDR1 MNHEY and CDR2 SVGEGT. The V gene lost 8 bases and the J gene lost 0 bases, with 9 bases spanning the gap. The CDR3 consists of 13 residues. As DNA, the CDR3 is TGTGCCAGCGGACGTGTTAGCACAGATACGCAGTATTTT. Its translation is CASGRVSTDTQYF.

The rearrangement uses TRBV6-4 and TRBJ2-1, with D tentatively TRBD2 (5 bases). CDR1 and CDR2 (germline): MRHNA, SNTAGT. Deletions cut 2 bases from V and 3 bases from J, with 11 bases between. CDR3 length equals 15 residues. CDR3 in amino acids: CASSDGVSDYNEQFF. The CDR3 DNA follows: TGTGCCAGCAGTGACGGGGTTAGCGACTACAATGAGCAGTTCTTC.